The rows below give T cell receptor beta chains drawn from one sample of a study of CD8+ T cells in alopecia areata. Clones were sequenced by immunoSEQ multiplex PCR, and TCRdb holds only the in-frame ones, with some missing. Of fewer than 110,000 clones listed, about 83% are singletons. Material: CD8+ T cells sorted from blood, obtained at week 24, from a patient treated with tofacitinib. These receptor sequences come from a human donor with alopecia areata. Each CDR3 is given with its conserved first and last residue. The D gene is left open where the match is weak.

V gene: TRBV4-3
J gene: TRBJ2-7
D gene: NA
CDR3 DNA: TGCGCCAGCAGCCGGGCAGGGGGGTCCTACGAGCAGTACTTC
CDR3 protein: CASSRAGGSYEQYF

V gene: TRBV14
J gene: TRBJ2-1
D gene: TRBD1
CDR3 DNA: TGTGCCAGCAGCCAAGAGCCCAGGGGGTTGGGTGGTGAGCAGTTCTTC
CDR3 protein: CASSQEPRGLGGEQFF

V gene: TRBV4-1
J gene: TRBJ2-1
D gene: TRBD1
CDR3 DNA: TGCGCCAGCAGCCAAACCCGGGACAGGGTGGATGAGCAGTTCTTC
CDR3 protein: CASSQTRDRVDEQFF

V gene: TRBV12-2
J gene: TRBJ2-3
D gene: NA
CDR3 DNA: TGTGCAAGTCGCTCCGGCCCCCGGCAGTATTTT
CDR3 protein: CASRSGPRQYF

V gene: TRBV7-8
J gene: TRBJ2-5
D gene: NA
CDR3 DNA: TGTGCCAGCACCCCATCCGGTCTGGGGAGTTTTGAAGAGACCCAGTACTTC
CDR3 protein: CASTPSGLGSFEETQYF

V gene: TRBV30
J gene: TRBJ2-7
D gene: TRBD1
CDR3 DNA: TGTGCCTGGAGTCCCGGGACAGGAGGCTCCTACGAGCAGTACTTC
CDR3 protein: CAWSPGTGGSYEQYF

V gene: TRBV5-1
J gene: TRBJ2-1
D gene: TRBD2
CDR3 DNA: TGCGCCAGCAGCTTGGTAGCGGGGGCCTACAATGAGCAGTTCTTC
CDR3 protein: CASSLVAGAYNEQFF

V gene: TRBV2
J gene: TRBJ2-7
D gene: TRBD1
CDR3 DNA: TGTGCCAGCAGTGAAGGCAGGGGGCGCAGGTCCTACGAGCAGTACTTC
CDR3 protein: CASSEGRGRRSYEQYF

V gene: TRBV4-2
J gene: TRBJ2-1
D gene: NA
CDR3 DNA: TGTGCCAGCAGCCAAACTCCCGGGACATACTATTACAATGAGCAGTTCTTC
CDR3 protein: CASSQTPGTYYYNEQFF

V gene: TRBV4-1
J gene: TRBJ2-7
D gene: TRBD2
CDR3 DNA: TGCGCCAGCAGCCAAGAGCCGGGACTAGCGGGGGGGGCCCTTGGGAACGAGCAGTACTTC
CDR3 protein: CASSQEPGLAGGALGNEQYF

V gene: TRBV2
J gene: TRBJ2-7
D gene: NA
CDR3 DNA: TGTGCCAGCAACCCACGGGATAGATACGAGCAGTACTTC
CDR3 protein: CASNPRDRYEQYF

V gene: TRBV5-1
J gene: TRBJ2-3
D gene: TRBD2
CDR3 DNA: TGCGCCAGCAGCAAGAGCGGGGGATGGGGCACAGATACGCAGTATTTT
CDR3 protein: CASSKSGGWGTDTQYF

V gene: TRBV9
J gene: TRBJ2-1
D gene: TRBD2
CDR3 DNA: TGTGCCAGCAGCGTAGGTGGGACTAGCTCGAATGAGCAGTTCTTC
CDR3 protein: CASSVGGTSSNEQFF

V gene: TRBV6-5
J gene: TRBJ2-2
D gene: NA
CDR3 DNA: TGTGCCAGCAGTTACGGGCTGGGTGGGGAGCTGTTTTTT
CDR3 protein: CASSYGLGGELFF

V gene: TRBV5-1
J gene: TRBJ2-2
D gene: TRBD1
CDR3 DNA: TGCGCCAGCAGAGGGACAGGGCGAGGTTCCGGGGAGCTGTTTTTT
CDR3 protein: CASRGTGRGSGELFF

V gene: TRBV29-1
J gene: TRBJ2-7
D gene: NA
CDR3 DNA: TGCAGCGTGGCGGACGGCTACGAGCAGTACTTC
CDR3 protein: CSVADGYEQYF

V gene: TRBV4-3
J gene: TRBJ1-3
D gene: NA
CDR3 DNA: TGCGCCAGCAGCCAAGACCCAACAGGACTCTCTGGAAACACCATATATTTT
CDR3 protein: CASSQDPTGLSGNTIYF